This TCR beta chain was documented in a study of identical twins (dated by TCRdb to 2015 to 2016). Background for the entire study: TCR alpha and beta repertoires from monozygotic twins, unrelated adults of various ages and cord blood were deep-sequenced to test whether fetal clonotypes persist. Replicate twin experiments were performed at different times using different library preparation protocols to rule out contamination.

The CDR3 sequence holds 12 residues, the cysteine and phenylalanine included. CDR3 DNA only is kept here, 36 bases in frame from base 1. V is reduced by 8 bases and J by 7 bases, leaving a spacing of 11 bases between them. CDR1 and CDR2 were assigned from the germline V gene as KGHDR and SFDVKD. This clonotype was detected many times. The antigen it recognizes is unknown. No clone much larger than this one lies a single base away; base qualities are absent. All donors were healthy Caucasians. Summary of the overall study and its limitations: In monozygotic twins, recombination models systematically underestimated out-of-frame TCR alpha sharing, but the models matched the sharing seen between unrelated individuals. Abundant cord blood beta clonotypes carried fewer insertions; young adult naive repertoires showed a weaker similar trend, while memory repertoires showed none. Because the same donors could not be followed over many years, the conclusions relied on cross-sectional statistical analysis. Zero-insertion analyses could be partly confounded by invariant T cells such as MAIT and iNKT, although diverse VJ usage argued against such confounding for most clonotypes. The excess sharing between twins in beta out-of-frame sequences was weaker because fewer shared sequences reduced the signal-to-noise ratio. Compared with coincidental sharing between unrelated individuals, an excess of low generation-probability sequences was observed among out-of-frame TCR alpha sequences shared between twins.

Library creation used 5' RACE. Sequencing relied on an Illumina HiSeq 2000. Template switching added a universal primer binding site, and the final cDNA carried a unique molecular identifier that allowed TCR cDNA molecules to be counted accurately. First-strand cDNA for TCR alpha and beta chains was synthesized from specific primers in the conserved constant-segment region. To control for contamination, every cDNA library was double barcoded, receiving both a SMART-Mk sample barcode and Illumina barcodes. TruSeq adapter sequences, together with Illumina sample barcodes, were added in two successive PCR steps. The Illumina HiSeq platform was used with custom primers to sequence TCR alpha and beta cDNA libraries. The authors' pipeline ran thus. MiGEC processed the raw reads to extract unique molecular identifiers, while MiXCR was used to determine the CDR3 positions. Recombination models were inferred per individual with the repgenHMM and IGoR tools using an EM algorithm. Shared clonotype analysis was performed with the tcR package in R, normalizing sharing by the product of cloneset sizes. Out-of-frame nonproductive sequences were analyzed to study raw recombination free of thymic and clonal selection effects. Clones were called with MiXCR by TCRdb after fastp trimmed the public reads at Q25, and only in-frame beta chains were retained. Each CDR3 protein gets just one entry, which takes the most common genes and DNA from the rows behind it. V and J calls and clone size were set by TCRdb, not the authors. The sample table holds roughly 1.6 million distinct CDR3 sequences, of which around 33% were seen once. Around 0.3% of the sample comes from the top ten.

Here the chain combines TRBV24-1 and TRBJ2-1; D gene: possibly TRBD2, on 6 matching bases. The sample consisted of cord blood. The sequence derives from a newborn girl in good health. Read as DNA, the sequence is TGTGCCACCATGGCGCGGGATAATGAGCAGTTCTTC. This is translated as CATMARDNEQFF.